The 29 T cell receptor beta chains listed next were all sequenced from one sample in a study of PD-1 blockade in mismatch repair-deficient tumors. Generated by immunoSEQ multiplex PCR, the TCRdb table keeps only in-frame clones and is missing some. The repertoire holds 60,000 to 70,000 clones, about 91% seen once, with 14% in the top ten. The specimen was peripheral blood, collected 52 weeks after starting pembrolizumab. The receptors originated from an adult with mismatch repair-deficient cancer.

The chain links TRBV7-2 to TRBJ2-5, with unresolved D. The V end was cut by 5 bases, the J end by 5 bases, with 15 bases between. The CDR3 length is 14 residues. Germline V gene data show CDR1 as SGHTA and CDR2 as FQGNSA. CDR3 sequence: CASSAGWSSETQYF. The CDR3 DNA reads as TGTGCCAGCAGCGCCGGGTGGAGTTCGGAGACCCAGTACTTC.

The V call is TRBV9, the J call TRBJ2-1, with D possibly being TRBD1 (5 bases). The CDR3 runs to 14 residues. Germline V CDR1 and CDR2: SGDLS, YYNGEE. Trimming removed 3 bases at V and 1 base at J, with 8 bases between. The DNA for the CDR3 is TGTGCCAGCAGCGCCGACAGTTCCTACAATGAGCAGTTCTTC. Encoded protein: CASSADSSYNEQFF. The full variable domain, completed using reference TRBV9 and TRBJ2-1, is DSGVTQTPKHLITATGQRVTLRCSPRSGDLSVYWYQQSLDQGLQFLIQYYNGEERAKGNILERFSAQQFPDLHSELNLSSLELGDSALYFCASSADSSYNEQFFGPGTRLTVL.

A remark on this clone: The junction and the germline gene differ at one end; a read error may be behind it. The chain joins TRBV29-1 to TRBJ2-7, with 10 nucleotides matching TRBD2. The CDR3 has 11 residues. Germline V gene data show CDR1 as SQVTM and CDR2 as ANQGSEA. The CDR3 DNA sequence: TGCAGCGTTGAAGGACTAGCGGGCCACTTTTTC. Encoded protein: CSVEGLAGHFF.

This clone has just a few counts. The gene calls are TRBV5-1 and TRBJ1-5; possibly TRBD1 for D (6 bases). This CDR3 has 15 amino acids. The V and J ends lost 2 bases and 1 base respectively, with 10 bases between them. Germline assignment: CDR1 SGHRS and CDR2 YFSETQ. This CDR3 reads CASSLQGGSNQPQHF. CDR3 in DNA: TGCGCCAGCAGCTTACAGGGAGGAAGCAATCAGCCCCAGCATTTT.

The chain recombines TRBV4-3 with TRBJ2-7, with D hard to call. V gave up 0 bases and J gave up 2 bases, with 8 bases separating them. Germline CDR1 reads LGHNA; CDR2 reads YSLEER. The CDR3 runs 14 residues. The CDR3 spells CASSQDILAYEQYF. DNA of the CDR3: TGCGCCAGCAGCCAAGACATTCTCGCCTACGAGCAGTACTTC.

This clone was observed once. J is TRBJ1-1 and V is TRBV11-2; no clear D gene. CDR3 length: 13 amino acids. The germline V and J ends were trimmed by 6 bases and 1 base, with 9 bases remaining between them. Germline CDR1 SGHAT, CDR2 FQNNGV. The CDR3 nucleotides are TGTGCCAGCAGGGGTTTGTCGAACACTGAAGCTTTCTTT. Translating gives CASRGLSNTEAFF.

The V gene is TRBV29-1, the J gene TRBJ2-7; tentative D call: TRBD1 (6 bases). Germline values: CDR1 SQVTM, CDR2 ANQGSEA. Between the trimmed V and J ends, which lost 5 bases and 5 bases, there was a span of 19 bases. The CDR3 has 14 amino acids. The CDR3 reads CSVKYAGVIDEQYF. In DNA, the CDR3 is TGCAGCGTTAAGTACGCAGGGGTCATCGACGAGCAGTACTTC.

The chain recombines TRBV9 with TRBJ2-7; no firm D call. The CDR3 loop spans 13 amino acids. The ends were cut back, 1 base at V and 5 bases at J, with 10 bases in the middle. CDR1 is SGDLS, CDR2 YYNGEE, per germline. The CDR3 region is CASSVNPAHEQYF. The CDR3 nucleotides are TGTGCCAGCAGCGTAAACCCAGCGCACGAGCAGTACTTC.

This clone was counted only a few times. This chain links TRBV9 with TRBJ1-2; TRBD1 matches at 10 bases. Trimming cost V 3 bases and J 7 bases; bases outside gene matches: 3. Per germline, CDR1 SGDLS and CDR2 YYNGEE. The CDR3 is made up of 13 amino acids. CDR3 DNA: TGTGCCAGCAGCGCATGGACAGGGGGTGGCTACACCTTC. Amino acid sequence: CASSAWTGGGYTF.

The sample holds a few counts of this clone. The junction departs from the called germline gene at one end, perhaps through a read error. This chain links TRBV18 with TRBJ1-5, with D tentatively TRBD1 (6 bases). Germline V gene data show CDR1 as KGHSH and CDR2 as LQKENI. CDR3 length: 12 amino acids. CDR3 sequence: CASSPGGAGKNF. Here the CDR3 DNA reads TGTGCCAGCTCACCAGGGGGGGCAGGGAAGAATTTT.

The V gene is TRBV6-5, the J gene TRBJ2-3; D is perhaps TRBD1 (5 bases). CDR1 is MNHEY, CDR2 SVGAGI, per germline. Trimming left V 4 bases short and J 6 bases short, with 17 bases between. This CDR3 has 15 amino acids. The CDR3 nucleotides are TGTGCCAGCAGTTTAACCTCAGGGCCGCCGGATACGCAGTATTTT. This codes for CASSLTSGPPDTQYF.

The chain links TRBV10-2 to TRBJ2-7; D is uncertain. The germline V gene has CDR1 WSHSY and CDR2 SAAADI. V was trimmed by 0 bases and J by 4 bases, leaving 10 bases between them. This CDR3 spans 14 amino acids. The CDR3: CASSESAGWYEQYF. The DNA of the CDR3 is TGCGCCAGCAGTGAGTCTGCAGGTTGGTACGAGCAGTACTTC.

This rearrangement joins TRBV30 to TRBJ2-1; TRBD2 matches 9 bases. Germline CDR1 reads GTSNPN; CDR2 reads SVGIG (reference sequence). There are 13 residues in the CDR3. Losses at the gene ends were 2 bases for V and 9 bases for J; bases not matched to a gene: 5. Here the CDR3 DNA reads TGTGCCTGGAGTTGGCTAGCGGGAACTGAGCAGTTCTTC. Protein: CAWSWLAGTEQFF.

Concerning this clone: The sample has other DNA sequences that encode this CDR3 too. The genes are TRBV19 and TRBJ2-7, with TRBD1 identical over 11 bases. Trimming at V came to 3 bases and at J to 3 bases, leaving 1 base not matched to a gene. Germline-derived CDR1 and CDR2 are LNHDA and SQIVND (reference sequence). The CDR3 extends over 14 amino acids. The chain's CDR3 is CASSMGQGGYEQYF. CDR3 in DNA: TGTGCCAGTAGTATGGGACAGGGGGGCTACGAGCAGTACTTC.

CDR3 sequence (DNA): TGTGCCAGCAGCTTAGAGAGGACAGGGGTCGGGACAGATACGCAGTATTTT. The encoded protein is CASSLERTGVGTDTQYF. This chain connects TRBV11-1 to TRBJ2-3; 9 nucleotides agree with TRBD1. The V gene end was trimmed by 1 base and the J gene end by 3 bases; junction bases not matched to a gene: 8. CDR3 length: 17 residues. CDR1 is SGHAT, CDR2 FQDESV, per germline (reference sequence).

V is TRBV9 and J is TRBJ2-2; D gene unclear. The CDR3 sequence is 17 residues long. Trimming cost V 4 bases and J 0 bases, with 16 bases left between them. Germline V gene lookup returns CDR1 SGDLS and CDR2 YYNGEE. CDR3 loop: CASSLGIGQANTGELFF. CDR3 coding DNA: TGTGCCAGCAGCCTAGGGATCGGGCAAGCGAACACCGGGGAGCTGTTTTTT.

V usage is TRBV15 and J usage is TRBJ2-5; 7 nucleotides align to TRBD1. CDR1 is LNHNV, CDR2 YYDKDF, per germline (reference sequence). This CDR3 is built from 16 residues. Losses at the gene ends were 0 bases for V and 1 base for J; bases not matched to a gene: 5. In nucleotides, the CDR3 is TGTGCCACCAGCAGAGATTGGACAGGTCGCCAAGAGACCCAGTACTTC. Amino acids: CATSRDWTGRQETQYF.

The CDR3 is CASSFLVLGGYTF. CDR3 bases: TGTGCCAGCAGCTTCCTTGTGTTGGGTGGCTACACCTTC. The rearrangement uses TRBV5-6 and TRBJ1-2; no reliable D call. V was pared by 2 bases and J by 7 bases, with 12 bases between. The CDR3 sequence is 13 residues long. CDR1 and CDR2 from the germline V gene are SGHDT and YYEEEE.

The V call is TRBV28, the J call TRBJ2-5; 7 bases map to TRBD1. CDR1 and CDR2 from the germline V gene are MDHEN and SYDVKM. The CDR3 has 13 amino acids. The V and J ends lost 3 bases and 11 bases, in that order; junction bases with no gene match: 9. This CDR3 reads CASSFDRAREQYF. CDR3 sequence (DNA): TGTGCCAGCAGTTTTGACAGGGCCCGAGAGCAGTACTTC.

V gene TRBV4-2 combines with J gene TRBJ2-1, with D tentatively TRBD2 (5 bases). This CDR3 comprises 15 residues. In germline, CDR1 is LGHNA, CDR2 YNFKEQ. V lost 1 base and J lost 4, with 11 bases in between. CDR3 sequence (DNA): TGTGCCAGCAGCCAAGTTGCGGGCAGTTACAATGAGCAGTTCTTC. Translation gives CASSQVAGSYNEQFF.

In DNA form, the CDR3 reads TGTGCCAGCAGCTTTTTGGGGCCGGGGAACACTGAAGCTTTCTTT. It encodes CASSFLGPGNTEAFF. The chain uses TRBV7-9 and TRBJ1-1; perhaps TRBD1 as D (5 bases). The V and J ends lost 3 bases and 1 base respectively, with 12 bases between them. The germline CDR1 and CDR2 sequences are SEHNR and FQNEAQ (reference sequence). The CDR3 contains 15 residues.

The chain combines TRBV5-1 with TRBJ2-7; D may match TRBD1 or TRBD2 (6 bases each). The germline gives CDR1 SGHRS, CDR2 YFSETQ. Between the trimmed V and J ends, which lost 2 bases and 3 bases, there was a span of 12 bases. CDR3 length: 14 residues. The CDR3 is CASSLEGGGYEQYF. The DNA for the CDR3 is TGCGCCAGCAGCTTAGAGGGGGGAGGCTACGAGCAGTACTTC.

This clone was seen once. V and J are TRBV27 and TRBJ2-3; D gene uncertain. CDR3 size: 13 residues. CDR1 is MNHEY, CDR2 SMNVEV, per germline (reference sequence). The ends were cut back, 1 base at V and 4 bases at J, with 6 bases in the middle. The CDR3 here is CASSLLGSDTQYF. CDR3 nucleotide sequence: TGTGCCAGCAGTTTATTGGGGTCAGATACGCAGTATTTT.

The gene calls are TRBV7-6 and TRBJ2-5, with TRBD2 matching over 10 bases. Per the germline V gene, CDR1 is SGHVS and CDR2 is FNYEAQ. CDR3 length: 19 residues. After removal of 5 bases from V and 5 bases from J, the junction contained 20 bases not matched to a gene. CDR3 sequence reads: CASSPTQETGLAPRETQYF. In DNA, the CDR3 is TGTGCCAGCAGCCCCACACAGGAAACGGGACTAGCGCCCCGGGAGACCCAGTACTTC.

The chain employs TRBV7-2 and TRBJ2-3; 11 bases align to TRBD2. The V and J ends lost 1 base and 1 base, in that order; junction bases with no gene match: 7. This CDR3 comprises 18 residues. Germline values: CDR1 SGHTA, CDR2 FQGNSA. CDR3 sequence (DNA): TGTGCCAGCAGCTTAGGGGTCGGGACTAGCGGAGGCACAGATACGCAGTATTTT. Its translation is CASSLGVGTSGGTDTQYF. The whole variable domain, filled in from reference TRBV7-2 and TRBJ2-3, reads GAGVSQSPSNKVTEKGKDVELRCDPISGHTALYWYRQSLGQGLEFLIYFQGNSAPDKSGLPSDRFSAERTGGSVSTLTIQRTQQEDSAVYLCASSLGVGTSGGTDTQYFGPGTRLTVL.

The chain recombines TRBV5-8 with TRBJ2-7; 8 bases align to TRBD2. CDR3 length equals 14 residues. Germline loops: CDR1 SGHTS, CDR2 YDEGEE. V shed 4 bases and J 7 bases; nucleotides not matched to a gene: 10. CDR3 sequence (DNA): TGTGCCAGCAGCCCGGACGGCCGCGGGAGGGAGCAGTACTTC. Protein: CASSPDGRGREQYF.

The chain employs TRBV5-8 and TRBJ1-2; TRBD1 might be the D (6 bases). There are 16 residues in the CDR3. V lost 6 bases, J lost 4 bases, and 22 bases lay in between. Germline V gene sequence: CDR1 SGHTS, CDR2 YDEGEE. CDR3 nucleotide sequence: TGTGCCAGCACCGATGAGTACAGGGTAGGGGCCTATGGCTACACCTTC. This encodes CASTDEYRVGAYGYTF.

The J gene is TRBJ1-1, the V gene TRBV11-2; D is uncertain. Germline CDR1 SGHAT, CDR2 FQNNGV. This CDR3 is built from 11 residues. V was trimmed by 7 bases and J by 8 bases, leaving 11 bases between them. CDR3 DNA sequence: TGTGCCAGCACCCCCGGGCTAGAAGCTTTCTTT. The encoded protein is CASTPGLEAFF.

This clone occurred once. The chain combines TRBV5-5 with TRBJ1-3; 9 nucleotides align to TRBD1. The CDR3 is 15 amino acids. In germline, CDR1 is SGHKS, CDR2 YYEKEE (reference sequence). The V and J ends lost 4 bases and 4 bases, in that order; junction bases with no gene match: 6. The DNA for the CDR3 is TGTGCCAGCAGCGTGCGACAGGGGGGAGGAAACACCATATATTTT. Its protein product is CASSVRQGGGNTIYF.